This TCR beta chain was recorded in a study of T cell responses to AZD1222 COVID-19 vaccine. Study-wide results and limits: Nearly half of spike-specific TCRs reportedly go after variant regions that carry no mutations. Seropositivity was recorded at baseline in only six AZD1222 recipients.

Trimming stripped 4 bases from V and 3 bases from J, with 16 bases between. The V gene's germline CDR1 is MDHEN and CDR2 SYDVKM. The CDR3 extends over 15 amino acids. Profiling relied on immunoSEQ multiplex PCR, and the TCRdb table lists in-frame clones only, not all of them. The sample contains over 100,000 clones, about 90% of which appear only once. As regards this clone: Its antigen is not identified.

The source is an adult in good health. The chain is built from TRBV28 and TRBJ2-7, with a possible D match to TRBD1 (8 bases). Sequenced material: peripheral blood, taken on day 0 of AZD1222 vaccination. The CDR3 here is CASSSFTGGGYEQYF. Here the CDR3 DNA reads TGTGCCAGCAGTTCCTTCACAGGGGGGGGCTACGAGCAGTACTTC.